The 20 T cell receptor beta chains below all came from one sample that was sequenced in a study of cytomegalovirus exposure and HLA in healthy donors. The PCR employed 60 Vbeta primers together with 13 Jbeta primers. Sequencing was performed with immunoSEQ multiplex PCR; in TCRdb, only in-frame clones are kept and a portion is missing. The repertoire consists of under 150,000 clones, with about 75% occurring once and the leading ten covering over 1.3%. The sequenced sample was PBMCs. These receptors were taken from a woman between 35 and 50 years old in good health and CMV-seronegative.

The gene calls are TRBV7-2 and TRBJ1-5; D is unclear. CDR1 and CDR2 (germline): SGHTA, FQGNSA. This CDR3 contains 13 residues. V lost 2 bases and J 7 bases, leaving 9 bases between the germline ends. CDR3 bases: TGTGCCAGCAGCTTACGAGAGCGGCAGCCCCAGCATTTT. Its translation is CASSLRERQPQHF.

The chain has TRBV9 and TRBJ2-3; 11 bases are shared with TRBD2. The CDR3 covers 15 residues. Germline assignment: CDR1 SGDLS and CDR2 YYNGEE. Trimming cost V 3 bases and J 5 bases; bases outside gene matches: 5. The CDR3 DNA follows: TGTGCCAGCAGCGAAACTAGCGGGGGTATAGATACGCAGTATTTT. Translated: CASSETSGGIDTQYF.

This sequence joins TRBV19 and TRBJ1-4; the D is unclear. Germline-derived CDR1 and CDR2 are LNHDA and SQIVND (reference sequence). V lost 5 bases, J lost 7 bases, and 8 bases lay in between. This CDR3 is built from 12 residues. The CDR3 loop is CASSPHPEKLFF. CDR3 nucleotide sequence: TGTGCCAGTAGTCCCCATCCTGAAAAACTGTTTTTT.

This CDR3 is CASSQETGGDTEAFF. The CDR3 DNA sequence: TGCGCCAGCAGCCAAGAGACAGGGGGCGACACTGAAGCTTTCTTT. The V and J genes are TRBV4-3 and TRBJ1-1, with 10 bases aligning to TRBD1. The V and J ends lost 0 bases and 3 bases, in that order; junction bases with no gene match: 1. This CDR3 has 15 residues. From germline, CDR1 is LGHNA and CDR2 YSLEER.

This clone was picked up a small number of times. The chain carries TRBV4-1 and TRBJ2-7; 7 nucleotides agree with TRBD2. After removal of 1 base from V and 6 bases from J, the junction contained 15 bases not matched to a gene. This CDR3 has 17 residues. Germline CDR1 and CDR2: MGHRA and YSYEKL. Here the CDR3 DNA reads TGCGCCAGCAGCCAAGGAGGGTTAGTTGCGGGGGTTGGCGAGCAGTACTTC. Amino acid sequence: CASSQGGLVAGVGEQYF.

This clone occurred a few times. This chain joins TRBV4-3 and TRBJ1-5; no definite D call. Trimming removed 0 bases from V and 4 bases from J, with 4 bases in between. Looked up from germline, CDR1 is LGHNA and CDR2 is YSLEER. The CDR3 has 13 residues. The CDR3 DNA sequence: TGCGCCAGCAGCCAAGACTCGAATCAGCCCCAGCATTTT. As protein: CASSQDSNQPQHF.

This clone was counted a few times. This rearrangement joins TRBV11-2 to TRBJ2-7, with D perhaps TRBD1 (6 bases). Trimming took 3 bases from V and 3 from J, leaving 15 bases between them. Germline-derived CDR1 and CDR2 are SGHAT and FQNNGV. The CDR3 has 15 residues. CDR3 sequence reads: CASSFSQGRIYEQYF. CDR3 bases: TGTGCCAGCAGCTTTTCACAGGGCCGTATCTACGAGCAGTACTTC.

On this clone itself: Other DNA sequences in this sample translate to the same CDR3. The chain's CDR3 is CASSLGTLNTGELFF. The CDR3 region has the DNA TGTGCCAGCAGCCTTGGGACACTGAACACCGGGGAGCTGTTTTTT. This chain uses TRBV9 with TRBJ2-2, with TRBD1 as a possible D gene (6 bases). V was trimmed by 4 bases and J by 1 base, leaving 11 bases between them. This CDR3 spans 15 amino acids. Germline V CDR1 and CDR2: SGDLS, YYNGEE.

The chain combines TRBV4-1 with TRBJ1-1; D perhaps matches TRBD1 (6 bases). This CDR3 spans 13 amino acids. Germline CDR1 and CDR2: MGHRA and YSYEKL. V lost 2 bases, J lost 5 bases, and 9 bases lay in between. The CDR3 protein is CASSQRGSTEAFF. DNA for the CDR3: TGCGCCAGCAGCCAAAGGGGGTCTACTGAAGCTTTCTTT.

This chain joins TRBV25-1 and TRBJ1-2; D gene uncertain. The CDR3 extends over 15 amino acids. Germline-derived CDR1 and CDR2 are MGHDK and SYGVNS. V lost 3 bases and J lost 4, with 15 bases in between. CDR3 sequence reads: CASSDRVVKVYGYTF. In nucleotides, the CDR3 is TGTGCCAGCAGTGATCGGGTCGTTAAGGTCTATGGCTACACCTTC.

The chain is built from TRBV7-3 and TRBJ2-3, with 8 bases that match TRBD2. This CDR3 has 16 amino acids. The trim removed 1 base at V and 3 bases at J, leaving 6 bases unmatched. Per the germline V gene, CDR1 is SGHTA and CDR2 is FQGTGA. CDR3 residues: CASSLNRGGSTDTQYF. As DNA, the CDR3 is TGTGCCAGCAGCTTAAACCGGGGGGGCAGTACAGATACGCAGTATTTT.

The V gene is TRBV30, the J gene TRBJ1-5, with D perhaps TRBD1 (6 bases). V dropped 1 base and J dropped 6 bases, with 13 bases sitting between them. CDR3 length: 14 amino acids. Germline CDR1 and CDR2: GTSNPN and SVGIG (reference sequence). The DNA of the CDR3 is TGTGCCTGGAGTGCAACAGGGTTAGGTCAGCCCCAGCATTTT. Translated: CAWSATGLGQPQHF.

V and J are TRBV6-1 and TRBJ1-5, with a possible D match to TRBD1 (5 bases). Trimming took 4 bases from V and 1 from J, leaving 20 bases between them. Germline V gene lookup returns CDR1 MNHNS and CDR2 SASEGT. This CDR3 region has 18 residues. This CDR3 reads CASSGSHLGGVSNQPQHF. For the CDR3, the DNA is TGTGCCAGCAGTGGGTCCCATCTGGGAGGGGTGAGCAATCAGCCCCAGCATTTT.

This clone was detected a few times. This rearrangement joins TRBV5-6 to TRBJ2-1; the match to TRBD2 covers 7 bases. Trimming took 2 bases from V and 3 from J; bases not matched to a gene: 8. The germline CDR1 and CDR2 sequences are SGHDT and YYEEEE. The CDR3 has 16 residues. The CDR3 protein is CASSLERGGDYNEQFF. The CDR3 DNA follows: TGTGCCAGCAGCTTAGAGCGGGGCGGAGACTACAATGAGCAGTTCTTC.

The genes are TRBV5-1 and TRBJ2-7, with TRBD1 identical over 7 bases. V trimming: 0 bases; J trimming: 3 bases; junction bases outside the gene matches: 3. The CDR3 contains 14 residues. Germline CDR1 is SGHRS and CDR2 is YFSETQ. The CDR3 here is CASSLGTGYYEQYF. CDR3 DNA: TGCGCCAGCAGCTTGGGGACAGGATACTACGAGCAGTACTTC.

This clone has only a few counts. The CDR3 DNA is TGTGCCAGCAGACGGGACGGACTAAATTCACCCCTCCACTTT. This encodes CASRRDGLNSPLHF. This rearrangement joins TRBV5-4 to TRBJ1-6, with TRBD1 as a possible D gene (5 bases). The germline V gene encodes CDR1 SGHNT and CDR2 YYREEE (reference sequence). The CDR3 contains 14 residues. Trimming stripped 5 bases from V and 7 bases from J, with 13 bases between.

This clone was seen only a few times. At the DNA level, this CDR3 is encoded by other sequences in the same sample as well. The chain combines TRBV6-6 with TRBJ1-6; D call uncertain. The CDR3 extends over 15 amino acids. Germline V lookup: CDR1 MNHNY, CDR2 SVGAGI (reference sequence). The V end was cut by 0 bases, the J end by 6 bases, with 9 bases between. The CDR3 reads CASSYSIRVNSPLHF. The CDR3 coding sequence is TGTGCCAGCAGTTACTCGATCCGGGTTAATTCACCCCTCCACTTT.

The chain couples TRBV30 to TRBJ1-1; D is ambiguous. The CDR3 totals 17 residues. V lost 1 base, J lost 1 base, and 19 bases lay in between. Germline V CDR1 and CDR2: GTSNPN, SVGIG (reference sequence). Written as DNA, the CDR3 is TGTGCCTGGAGTGGCCCCGACTCCCAAATAGCGAACACTGAAGCTTTCTTT. Amino acids: CAWSGPDSQIANTEAFF.

This chain links TRBV27 with TRBJ2-5, with D maybe TRBD1 (6 bases). V shed 2 bases and J shed 4 bases, with 14 bases lying between them. Germline V gene lookup returns CDR1 MNHEY and CDR2 SMNVEV (reference sequence). The CDR3 extends over 15 amino acids. The CDR3 DNA follows: TGTGCCAGCAGTTTAGGCCAGGGGCTGGGAGAGACCCAGTACTTC. It codes for CASSLGQGLGETQYF.

A word on this clone: The same CDR3 can be traced to other DNA sequences in this sample. This sequence joins TRBV5-4 and TRBJ1-5; D is possibly TRBD1 (5 bases). V shed 5 bases and J shed 4 bases, with 16 bases lying between them. There are 15 residues in the CDR3. Germline V gene sequence: CDR1 SGHNT, CDR2 YYREEE (reference sequence). CDR3 in amino acids: CASSLGGTGNQPQHF. CDR3 bases: TGTGCCAGCAGTCTTGGCGGGACGGGGAATCAGCCCCAGCATTTT. Together with reference TRBV5-4 and TRBJ1-5, the CDR3 gives the full variable domain: ETGVTQSPTHLIKTRGQQVTLRCSSQSGHNTVSWYQQALGQGPQFIFQYYREEENGRGNFPPRFSGLQFPNYSSELNVNALELDDSALYLCASSLGGTGNQPQHFGDGTRLSIL.